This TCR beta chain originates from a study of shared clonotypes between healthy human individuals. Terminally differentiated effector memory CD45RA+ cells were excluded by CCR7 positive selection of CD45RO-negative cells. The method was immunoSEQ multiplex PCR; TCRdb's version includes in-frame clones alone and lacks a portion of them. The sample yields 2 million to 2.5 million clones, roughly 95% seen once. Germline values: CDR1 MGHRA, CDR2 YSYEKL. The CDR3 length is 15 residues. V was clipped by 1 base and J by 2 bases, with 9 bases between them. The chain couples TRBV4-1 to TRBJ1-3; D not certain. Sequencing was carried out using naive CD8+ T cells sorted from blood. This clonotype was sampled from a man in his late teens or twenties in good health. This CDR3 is CASSQVAVPGNTIYF. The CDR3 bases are TGCGCCAGCAGCCAAGTGGCCGTACCTGGAAACACCATATATTTT.